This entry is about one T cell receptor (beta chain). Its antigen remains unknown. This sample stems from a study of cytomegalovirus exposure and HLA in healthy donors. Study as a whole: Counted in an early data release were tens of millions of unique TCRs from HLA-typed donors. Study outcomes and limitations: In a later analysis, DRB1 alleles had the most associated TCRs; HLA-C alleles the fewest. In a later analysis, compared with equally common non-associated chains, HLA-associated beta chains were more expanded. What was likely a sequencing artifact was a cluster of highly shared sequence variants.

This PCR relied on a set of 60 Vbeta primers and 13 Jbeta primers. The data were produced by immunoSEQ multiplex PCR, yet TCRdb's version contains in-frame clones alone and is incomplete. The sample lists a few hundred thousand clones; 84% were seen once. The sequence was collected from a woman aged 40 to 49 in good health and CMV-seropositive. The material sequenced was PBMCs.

The CDR3 region has the DNA TGCGCCAGCAGCCAAGATCCCCAGGGGGGAAACACCATATATTTT. It is translated as CASSQDPQGGNTIYF. V and J are TRBV4-3 and TRBJ1-3, with a weak D call TRBD1 (6 bases). Germline assignment: CDR1 LGHNA and CDR2 YSLEER. V was pared by 0 bases and J by 4 bases, with 10 bases between. The CDR3 has 15 amino acids.